The 27 T cell receptor beta chains given below trace back to one sample, sequenced in a study of CD8 T cells in ankylosing spondylitis. TCRdb recomputed calls from the 5' RACE reads with MiXCR, one row per CDR3 protein. Found here are approximately 250,000 distinct CDR3 sequences, 20% to 30% of them singletons; the top ten hold over 0.55%. The specimen was blood, either unsorted or a sorted T cell fraction (not recorded which). These TCRs come from a male donor with ankylosing spondylitis or in good health (not recorded which).

V is TRBV7-2 and J is TRBJ2-3; possibly TRBD2 for D (5 bases). V lost 5 bases, J lost 5 bases, and 14 bases lay in between. The CDR3 runs 14 residues. Germline V lookup: CDR1 SGHTA, CDR2 FQGNSA. The CDR3 reads CASSPWTGGDTQYF. DNA for the CDR3: TGTGCCAGCAGCCCCTGGACTGGAGGAGATACGCAGTATTTT.

Ten or more counts support this clonotype. V and J are TRBV12-3 or TRBV12-4 and TRBJ2-1; D is perhaps TRBD1 (7 bases). With 2 bases removed from V and 0 bases from J, the gap between germline ends came to 14 bases. The CDR3 length is 17 residues. CDR3 nucleotides: TGTGCCAGCAGTTTAAGGCGGGACAGCAGCTCCTACAATGAGCAGTTCTTC. Its protein is CASSLRRDSSSYNEQFF.

This clonotype has more than one count but fewer than ten. This chain joins TRBV12-3 or TRBV12-4 and TRBJ2-7; D remains ambiguous. The CDR3 contains 13 residues. The V end lost 3 bases, the J end lost 3 bases, and 9 bases lay between the germline ends. The CDR3 region has the DNA TGTGCCAGCAGTTTGAACCGATACTACGAGCAGTACTTC. This encodes CASSLNRYYEQYF.

This chain links TRBV4-2 with TRBJ2-5; 8 bases are a match to TRBD2. Per germline, CDR1 LGHNA and CDR2 YNFKEQ. This CDR3 has 14 amino acids. V was pared by 3 bases and J by 5 bases, with 5 bases of the junction left unmatched. The CDR3 here is CASSQIQRGETQYF. The CDR3 region has the DNA TGTGCCAGCAGCCAGATACAGCGGGGGGAGACCCAGTACTTC.

This chain uses TRBV30 with TRBJ2-5; the D gene is possibly TRBD1 (5 bases). In germline, CDR1 is GTSNPN, CDR2 SVGIG (reference sequence). V lost 8 bases and J lost 4, with 20 bases in between. The CDR3 is 14 residues long. CDR3: CAQARTTTRETQYF. Here the CDR3 DNA reads TGTGCCCAAGCCAGGACAACCACACGAGAGACCCAGTACTTC.

This sequence joins TRBV24-1 and TRBJ2-3; TRBD1 or TRBD2 may be the D gene (5 bases each). This CDR3 region has 18 residues. Germline CDR1 KGHDR, CDR2 SFDVKD. The V end lost 3 bases, the J end lost 4 bases, and 22 bases lay between the germline ends. DNA of the CDR3: TGTGCCACCAGTGATAAGGGGAATCCGGGACCGGCGGCAGATACGCAGTATTTT. Amino acids: CATSDKGNPGPAADTQYF.

This clonotype has just a few counts. The chain has TRBV6-2 or TRBV6-3 and TRBJ1-1; a possible D gene is TRBD1 (5 bases). V lost 7 bases to trimming and J lost 3 bases, with 15 bases between them. Per the germline V gene, CDR1 is MNHEY and CDR2 is SVGEGT. The CDR3 consists of 14 residues. In nucleotides, the CDR3 is TGTGCCAGCACCCAGGGAGGGAAGTACACTGAAGCTTTCTTT. It codes for CASTQGGKYTEAFF.

This clonotype showed up many times. J is TRBJ2-4 and V is TRBV5-1; D is unresolved. Germline CDR1 and CDR2: SGHRS and YFSETQ. The CDR3 has 15 amino acids. Trimming removed 5 bases at V and 3 bases at J, with 15 bases between. Here the CDR3 DNA reads TGCGCCAGCAGTCCCAGTCAGCCGGGCAAAAACATTCAGTACTTC. Its protein product is CASSPSQPGKNIQYF.

The chain carries TRBV15 and TRBJ2-5; D may correspond to TRBD1 or TRBD2 (5 bases each). The germline V gene encodes CDR1 LNHNV and CDR2 YYDKDF (reference sequence). Trimming shortened V by 5 bases and J by 5 bases, and 9 bases separated the two germline ends. This CDR3 region has 12 residues. The CDR3 sequence is CATSRGRETQYF. The CDR3 coding sequence is TGTGCCACCAGCCGGGGACGGGAGACCCAGTACTTC. The whole variable domain, remainder taken from reference TRBV15 and TRBJ2-5, is DAMVIQNPRYQVTQFGKPVTLSCSQTLNHNVMYWYQQKSSQAPKLLFHYYDKDFNNEADTPDNFQSRRPNTSFCFLDIRSPGLGDTAMYLCATSRGRETQYFGPGTRLLVL.

This chain uses TRBV2 with TRBJ1-1; D may be TRBD1 (6 bases). This CDR3 is 13 amino acids long. V was cut by 6 bases and J by 3 bases, with 11 bases left in between. From germline, CDR1 is SNHLY and CDR2 FYNNEI. The CDR3 region has the DNA TGTGCCAGCAGAGCCGGGACACACACTGAAGCTTTCTTT. Translating it yields CASRAGTHTEAFF. The variable domain in full, with the rest retrieved from reference TRBV2 and TRBJ1-1, is EPEVTQTPSHQVTQMGQEVILRCVPISNHLYFYWYRQILGQKVEFLVSFYNNEISEKSEIFDDQFSVERPDGSNFTLKIRSTKLEDSAMYFCASRAGTHTEAFFGQGTRLTVV.

J is TRBJ2-3 and V is TRBV20-1; D gene ambiguous. Per the germline V gene, CDR1 is DFQATT and CDR2 is SNEGSKA (reference sequence). The V gene lost 5 bases and the J gene lost 2 bases, with 17 bases spanning the gap. The CDR3 totals 15 residues. The CDR3 DNA sequence: TGCAGTGCTCAACTGGCAGTCGAGATCACAGATACGCAGTATTTT. Translated, it gives CSAQLAVEITDTQYF.

This chain connects TRBV20-1 to TRBJ1-6; D not certain. The CDR3 has 14 residues. Trimming shortened V by 0 bases and J by 8 bases, and 11 bases separated the two germline ends. In germline, CDR1 is DFQATT, CDR2 SNEGSKA (reference sequence). This CDR3 reads CSAREGGVHSPLHF. Here the CDR3 DNA reads TGCAGTGCTAGAGAGGGTGGGGTTCATTCACCCCTCCACTTT.

The chain employs TRBV20-1 and TRBJ2-5; 8 bases agree with TRBD1. This CDR3 has 15 residues. Germline CDR1 is DFQATT and CDR2 is SNEGSKA (reference sequence). After removal of 5 bases from V and 7 bases from J, the junction contained 15 bases not matched to a gene. CDR3 amino acids: CSAGSTGGYRWTQYF. The CDR3 coding sequence is TGCAGTGCTGGATCAACAGGGGGATACAGGTGGACCCAGTACTTC.

This clonotype was seen at least ten times. The CDR3 DNA reads as TGCGCCAGCAGCCATCTGACGACTAGCGGGGGAGGAAACATTCAGTACTTC. Its translation: CASSHLTTSGGGNIQYF. The V call is TRBV4-1, the J call TRBJ2-4, with 12 bases lining up with TRBD2. V lost 3 bases and J lost 6; bases outside the gene matches: 9. CDR3 length: 17 residues. Germline CDR1 reads MGHRA; CDR2 reads YSYEKL.

The chain has TRBV20-1 and TRBJ2-3, with D uncertain. Germline CDR1 reads DFQATT; CDR2 reads SNEGSKA (reference sequence). With 4 bases removed from V and 0 bases from J, the gap between germline ends came to 5 bases. The CDR3 length is 12 residues. The CDR3 loop reads CSATVSTDTQYF. Here the CDR3 DNA reads TGCAGTGCTACCGTGAGCACAGATACGCAGTATTTT.

Many counts were recorded for this clonotype. The rearrangement uses TRBV11-2 and TRBJ1-6, with D possibly matching TRBD1 (6 bases). This CDR3 is built from 16 residues. From germline, CDR1 is SGHAT and CDR2 FQNNGV. Trimming removed 2 bases at V and 4 bases at J, with 12 bases between. The CDR3 DNA reads TGTGCCAGCAGCTTAAGGCAGGGGATATATAATTCACCCCTCCACTTT. Amino acid sequence: CASSLRQGIYNSPLHF.

The V call is TRBV20-1, the J call TRBJ2-1; 9 bases map to TRBD1. The CDR3 sequence is 14 residues long. Germline CDR1 DFQATT, CDR2 SNEGSKA (reference sequence). V trimming: 6 bases; J trimming: 5 bases; junction bases outside the gene matches: 8. DNA of the CDR3: TGCAGTGCAAGGTGGACAGGGGCTAACAATGAGCAGTTCTTC. Protein: CSARWTGANNEQFF.

This clonotype was counted only a few times. V and J are TRBV12-3 or TRBV12-4 and TRBJ2-5; D remains unclear. The CDR3 is made up of 12 amino acids. V was shortened by 3 bases and J by 5 bases, with 7 bases between the two germline ends. The CDR3 spells CASSFSIETQYF. As DNA, the CDR3 is TGTGCCAGCAGTTTCTCCATTGAGACCCAGTACTTC.

V gene TRBV29-1 combines with J gene TRBJ2-5; 11 bases align to TRBD2. The ends lost 6 bases at V and 2 bases at J; junction bases unmatched: 8. This CDR3 is built from 15 residues. CDR1 and CDR2 from the germline V gene are SQVTM and ANQGSEA. The CDR3 coding sequence is TGCAGCGTGAAAACTAGCGGGGGCCATCAAGAGACCCAGTACTTC. It codes for CSVKTSGGHQETQYF.

J is TRBJ1-5 and V is TRBV4-1; D is ambiguous. Germline V lookup: CDR1 MGHRA, CDR2 YSYEKL. The CDR3 length is 15 residues. Trimming removed 1 base from V and 6 bases from J, with 13 bases in between. The CDR3 loop reads CASSQARAGFQPQHF. The CDR3 DNA reads as TGCGCCAGCAGCCAAGCCCGGGCCGGTTTTCAGCCCCAGCATTTT.

This sequence joins TRBV7-2 and TRBJ2-3, with 10 bases fitting TRBD2. J gave up 11 bases and V 2 bases, and 7 bases lay outside the gene matches. Germline CDR1 is SGHTA and CDR2 is FQGNSA. The CDR3 has 14 amino acids. This CDR3 reads CASSLSGGAVKQYF. DNA for the CDR3: TGTGCCAGCAGCTTAAGCGGGGGGGCCGTTAAGCAGTATTTT.

The table lists this clonotype with a few counts. The gene calls are TRBV29-1 and TRBJ2-7; TRBD2 might be the D (7 bases). Germline V gene sequence: CDR1 SQVTM, CDR2 ANQGSEA. V dropped 4 bases and J dropped 6 bases, with 16 bases sitting between them. This CDR3 comprises 13 residues. As DNA, the CDR3 is TGCAGCGTTGTACTGGGGGGGCCGGTCGAGCAGTACTTC. Amino acid sequence: CSVVLGGPVEQYF.

The chain uses TRBV20-1 and TRBJ2-1, with TRBD2 as a possible D gene (6 bases). The ends were cut back, 4 bases at V and 1 base at J, with 14 bases in the middle. Germline V gene sequence: CDR1 DFQATT, CDR2 SNEGSKA (reference sequence). The CDR3 runs to 15 residues. CDR3 bases: TGCAGTGCTACCCCAAGACTAGGTTCCTACAATGAGCAGTTCTTC. Residues: CSATPRLGSYNEQFF.

This clonotype was counted between two and nine times. The V gene is TRBV12-3 or TRBV12-4, the J gene TRBJ2-1; TRBD2 matches 9 bases. This CDR3 has 15 amino acids. The ends lost 5 bases at V and 6 bases at J; junction bases unmatched: 8. Here the CDR3 reads CASSPKAGGPNEQFF. The CDR3 DNA reads as TGTGCCAGCAGTCCGAAGGCGGGGGGGCCCAATGAGCAGTTCTTC.

The table lists this clonotype with a few counts. The chain employs TRBV15 and TRBJ2-7, with D possibly being TRBD2 (6 bases). The V end was cut by 0 bases, the J end by 12 bases, with 12 bases between. CDR1 LNHNV and CDR2 YYDKDF come from the germline V gene (reference sequence). The CDR3 extends over 12 amino acids. The DNA of the CDR3 is TGTGCCACCAGCAGAGATTCGAGCGGGCTGTACTTC. Residues: CATSRDSSGLYF.

V gene TRBV19 combines with J gene TRBJ1-2; weak D call: TRBD1 (5 bases). The CDR3 extends over 15 amino acids. Germline CDR1 LNHDA, CDR2 SQIVND (reference sequence). Trimming took off 4 bases at V and 5 bases at J, with 17 bases between the two ends. The DNA of the CDR3 is TGTGCCAGTAGTACCAAAACGACGGGGACGTATGGCTACACCTTC. Protein sequence: CASSTKTTGTYGYTF.

V gene TRBV10-3 combines with J gene TRBJ2-3; D is perhaps TRBD1 (6 bases). The germline V gene encodes CDR1 ENHRY and CDR2 SYGVKD. Between the trimmed V and J ends, which lost 8 bases and 0 bases, there was a span of 15 bases. CDR3 length: 15 amino acids. The CDR3 DNA follows: TGTGCCATCGGAGCTTCCGGGACAAGCACAGATACGCAGTATTTT. It is translated as CAIGASGTSTDTQYF.